This entry is about one T cell receptor (beta chain). Its matching antigen is unknown. This entry belongs to a study of long-term antiretroviral therapy in people with HIV. Study observations and caveats: ART adherence, viral resistance and therapy changes were undocumented.

Researchers report immunoSEQ v3.0 was run at survey level. Clones were sequenced by immunoSEQ multiplex PCR, and TCRdb holds only the in-frame ones, with some missing. The data hold about 19,000 clones, with approximately 86% observed a single time. The V gene lost 6 bases and the J gene lost 6 bases, with 11 bases spanning the gap. This CDR3 has 12 amino acids. The germline CDR1 and CDR2 sequences are MNHEY and SVGAGI. The genes are TRBV6-5 and TRBJ1-1; TRBD1 might be the D (5 bases). The sequenced sample was unsorted PBMCs, obtained 0.5 years after starting antiretroviral therapy. The source of this sequence is a man in his forties or fifties with HIV. The CDR3 loop is CASRMGEAEAFF. CDR3 coding DNA: TGTGCCAGCAGAATGGGGGAGGCTGAAGCTTTCTTT.